Listed below are T cell receptor beta chains from one sample, sequenced in a study of preoperative IRX-2 immunotherapy in early breast cancer. The assay was immunoSEQ multiplex PCR, and TCRdb's table has in-frame clones only and misses some. The sample lists 90,000 to 100,000 clones, 75% to 90% occurring once. The specimen was tumor tissue, collected after IRX-2 immunotherapy. The source is a human donor with breast cancer. CDR3s include the opening cysteine and the closing phenylalanine or tryptophan. D genes are given only for firm matches. Only some rows state a clone size, as once, few, many or a class for expanded clones.

J: TRBJ1-1
D: TRBD1
V: TRBV15
size: NA
DNA: TGTGCCACCAGCATCCCCCAGGGGGTAGAAACTGAAGCTTTCTTT
CDR3: CATSIPQGVETEAFF

J: TRBJ1-2
D: NA
V: TRBV29-1
size: NA
DNA: TGCAGCGTTTCCCGGGACAACTATGGCTACACCTTC
CDR3: CSVSRDNYGYTF

J: TRBJ1-4
D: TRBD1
V: TRBV11-3
size: NA
DNA: TGTGCCAGCAGTGTGGGACAGACTAATGAAAAACTGTTTTTT
CDR3: CASSVGQTNEKLFF

J: TRBJ1-2
D: NA
V: TRBV5-1
size: NA
DNA: TGCGCCAGCAGCTTGGACCGGAGTCCCTATGGCTACACCTTC
CDR3: CASSLDRSPYGYTF

J: TRBJ2-3
D: NA
V: TRBV6-8
size: NA
DNA: TGTGCCAGCAAAGCGGGGACACTCACAGATACGCAGTATTTT
CDR3: CASKAGTLTDTQYF

J: TRBJ1-1
D: NA
V: TRBV14
size: NA
DNA: TGTGCCAGCAGCCCCCCCGGGGTACGAGGTGAAGCTTTCTTT
CDR3: CASSPPGVRGEAFF

J: TRBJ2-7
D: NA
V: TRBV6-8
size: NA
DNA: TGTGCCAGCAGTTACGATGGGGGACCCTTCTACGAGCAGTACTTC
CDR3: CASSYDGGPFYEQYF

J: TRBJ2-3
D: NA
V: TRBV19
size: NA
DNA: TGTGCCAGTAGTCTGGGGGGGCGCAGCACAGATACGCAGTATTTT
CDR3: CASSLGGRSTDTQYF

J: TRBJ2-2
D: TRBD1
V: TRBV28
size: NA
DNA: TGTGCCAGCAATACTCCCGGGACAGGTTCGTCCGGGGAGCTGTTTTTT
CDR3: CASNTPGTGSSGELFF

J: TRBJ1-1
D: TRBD1
V: TRBV5-1
size: NA
DNA: TGCGCCAGCAGCTTGGCAGGAGGGACAGGGTATCGGGACACTGAAGCTTTCTTT
CDR3: CASSLAGGTGYRDTEAFF

J: TRBJ1-3
D: NA
V: TRBV29-1
size: once
DNA: TGCAGCGTTCTTGAGGGGTATCGTGGAAACACCATATATTTT
CDR3: CSVLEGYRGNTIYF

J: TRBJ1-1
D: NA
V: TRBV30
size: once
DNA: TGTGCCTGGAAGGGGCAGAAGAACACTGAAGCTTTCTTT
CDR3: CAWKGQKNTEAFF

J: TRBJ2-6
D: NA
V: TRBV19
size: NA
DNA: TGTGCCAGTAGTATCCAGGGTGCTGGGGCCAACGTCCTGACTTTC
CDR3: CASSIQGAGANVLTF

J: TRBJ2-2
D: TRBD1
V: TRBV18
size: NA
DNA: TGTGCCAGCTCAGACGAAGGACAGGGGTATGGCGGGGAGCTGTTTTTT
CDR3: CASSDEGQGYGGELFF

J: TRBJ2-2
D: TRBD2
V: TRBV28
size: once
DNA: TGTGCCAGCAGTAGTTTAGGGCGACGTGGACTAGCCCCCGGGGAGCTGTTTTTT
CDR3: CASSSLGRRGLAPGELFF

J: TRBJ1-4
D: NA
V: TRBV9
size: NA
DNA: TGTGCCAGTAAGGGGAGGCAGGGGTATGAAAAACTGTTTTTT
CDR3: CASKGRQGYEKLFF

J: TRBJ1-6
D: TRBD1
V: TRBV14
size: NA
DNA: TGTGCCAGCAGCCAGACCGGGACAGGGGTGATAAATTCACCCCTCCACTTT
CDR3: CASSQTGTGVINSPLHF

J: TRBJ1-2
D: NA
V: TRBV14
size: NA
DNA: TGTGCCAGCAGCCAAGCCAGCGGGCCTTCACTCTATGGCTACACCTTC
CDR3: CASSQASGPSLYGYTF

J: TRBJ2-1
D: NA
V: TRBV6-7
size: NA
DNA: TGTGCCAGCAGTACGGACAACAATGAGCAGTTCTTC
CDR3: CASSTDNNEQFF

J: TRBJ1-6
D: NA
V: TRBV6-8
size: NA
DNA: TGTGCCAGCAGTTACTCGAAAGGCAATTCACCCCTCCACTTT
CDR3: CASSYSKGNSPLHF

J: TRBJ2-3
D: NA
V: TRBV6-4
size: NA
DNA: TGTGCCCTGAGGACGGACCAGTCGGATACGCAGTATTTT
CDR3: CALRTDQSDTQYF

J: TRBJ2-6
D: NA
V: TRBV7-1
size: NA
DNA: TGTGCCAGCAGCCCCCCTTCCCCTGGGGCCAACGTCCTGACTTTC
CDR3: CASSPPSPGANVLTF

J: TRBJ1-1
D: TRBD1
V: TRBV19
size: NA
DNA: TGTGCCAGTAGTGTACAGGGGTTGGAAGCTTTCTTT
CDR3: CASSVQGLEAFF

J: TRBJ2-7
D: NA
V: TRBV30
size: NA
DNA: TGTGCCTGGAACTGGCAGGGGTCTTCCTACGAGCAGTACTTC
CDR3: CAWNWQGSSYEQYF

J: TRBJ1-2
D: NA
V: TRBV28
size: once
DNA: TGTGCCAGCAGTTTCGGCCTAAGAGGGGCTGGCTACACCTTC
CDR3: CASSFGLRGAGYTF

J: TRBJ2-2
D: NA
V: TRBV19
size: NA
DNA: TGTGCCAGTAGAGGGGACCCGGGCGCCGGGGAGCTGTTTTTT
CDR3: CASRGDPGAGELFF

J: TRBJ2-1
D: TRBD2
V: TRBV11-3
size: once
DNA: TGTGCCAGCAGCGCCTCGGCAGCGGGGCACAATGAGCAGTTCTTC
CDR3: CASSASAAGHNEQFF

J: TRBJ2-7
D: TRBD1
V: TRBV19
size: NA
DNA: TGTGCCAGTAGTATAGGTACGGGACAGGGGTACGAGCAGTACTTC
CDR3: CASSIGTGQGYEQYF

J: TRBJ1-2
D: NA
V: TRBV19
size: NA
DNA: TGTGCCAGTAGTATTAGTAATGTGGCATCCGGCGGCTACACCTTC
CDR3: CASSISNVASGGYTF

J: TRBJ1-6
D: NA
V: TRBV6-7
size: NA
DNA: TGTGCCAGCAGCCATATCAATTCACCCCTCCACTTT
CDR3: CASSHINSPLHF

J: TRBJ2-2
D: NA
V: TRBV25-1
size: NA
DNA: TGTGCCAGCAGTGAATCAGTCGGACATAGGCCCGGGGAGCTGTTTTTT
CDR3: CASSESVGHRPGELFF

J: TRBJ1-6
D: NA
V: TRBV5-1
size: NA
DNA: TGCGCCAGCAGCTTGGCCCTTGAGACCGCTGATAATTCACTCCTCCACTTT
CDR3: CASSLALETADNSLLHF

J: TRBJ1-5
D: NA
V: TRBV1
size: NA
DNA: TGCGCCAGCAGCCAAGAGATGTCGAGTCAGCCCCAGCATTTT
CDR3: CASSQEMSSQPQHF

J: TRBJ1-3
D: NA
V: TRBV29-1
size: NA
DNA: TGCAGCGTTGGGAGCTCTGGAAACACCATATATTTT
CDR3: CSVGSSGNTIYF

J: TRBJ1-5
D: TRBD1
V: TRBV28
size: NA
DNA: TGTGCCAGCAGTCCACCGGGACAGGGCGGCCAGCCCCAGCATTTT
CDR3: CASSPPGQGGQPQHF

J: TRBJ1-6
D: TRBD1
V: TRBV7-8
size: NA
DNA: TGTGCCAGCAGCCTTAACAGGGGCGATAATTCACCCCTCCACTTT
CDR3: CASSLNRGDNSPLHF

J: TRBJ2-7
D: NA
V: TRBV6-7
size: NA
DNA: TGTGCCAGCAGTTATCCGAGGGAGACTGGATACTACGAGCAGTACTTC
CDR3: CASSYPRETGYYEQYF

J: TRBJ2-5
D: TRBD2
V: TRBV7-6
size: NA
DNA: TGTGCCAGCAGCCCACGGACTAGCAGACAAGAGACCCAGTACTTC
CDR3: CASSPRTSRQETQYF

J: TRBJ1-1
D: TRBD1
V: TRBV13
size: NA
DNA: TGTGCCAGCACCTCAAGCCAGGGGGCCGGGGCTGAAGCTTTCTTT
CDR3: CASTSSQGAGAEAFF

J: TRBJ2-1
D: NA
V: TRBV28
size: NA
DNA: TGTGCCAGCAGTTTAGGCGGTGACTCCTACAATGAGCAGTTCTTC
CDR3: CASSLGGDSYNEQFF

J: TRBJ2-5
D: NA
V: TRBV11-3
size: few
DNA: TGTGCCAGCAGCTTGAATAGAGGGTCCTCCTACCTCCAAGAGACCCAGTACTTC
CDR3: CASSLNRGSSYLQETQYF

J: TRBJ1-5
D: NA
V: TRBV10-3
size: NA
DNA: TGTGCCATCAGTGAGTCGGGGCAGGGCGCGCAGCCCCAGCATTTT
CDR3: CAISESGQGAQPQHF

J: TRBJ1-4
D: NA
V: TRBV29-1
size: NA
DNA: TGCAGCGTTAGAGTTCCAGACCGTAATGAAAAACTGTTTTTT
CDR3: CSVRVPDRNEKLFF

J: TRBJ1-5
D: NA
V: TRBV28
size: NA
DNA: TGTGCCAGCAGCCAAACGGCTCTAGTTGGGCAGCCCCAGCATTTT
CDR3: CASSQTALVGQPQHF

J: TRBJ2-6
D: NA
V: TRBV18
size: NA
DNA: TGTGCCAGCTCACCACCGCGCCCGCCCGGGGCCAACGTCCTGACTTTC
CDR3: CASSPPRPPGANVLTF

J: TRBJ1-5
D: TRBD1
V: TRBV28
size: NA
DNA: TGTGCCAGCAGCCAACAAGACAGGGACGATCAGCCCCAGCATTTT
CDR3: CASSQQDRDDQPQHF

J: TRBJ2-3
D: NA
V: TRBV6-8
size: NA
DNA: TGTGCCATCAACGACGCTAGCACAGATACGCAGTATTTT
CDR3: CAINDASTDTQYF

J: TRBJ2-3
D: TRBD2
V: TRBV6-8
size: NA
DNA: TGTGCCAGCAGCGCTACTAGCGGCGGGGATACGCAGTATTTT
CDR3: CASSATSGGDTQYF

J: TRBJ1-2
D: NA
V: TRBV19
size: NA
DNA: TGTGCCAGTAGTAACAGGGTTAGAGATGGCTACACCTTC
CDR3: CASSNRVRDGYTF

J: TRBJ1-1
D: NA
V: TRBV28
size: NA
DNA: TGTGCCAGCAGTTTGGGGGGCCTCAACACTGAAGCTTTCTTT
CDR3: CASSLGGLNTEAFF

J: TRBJ2-1
D: NA
V: TRBV7-8
size: NA
DNA: TGTGCCAGCAGCTTAAATTCGTACAATGAGCAGTTCTTC
CDR3: CASSLNSYNEQFF

J: TRBJ1-5
D: TRBD1
V: TRBV18
size: NA
DNA: TGTGCCAGCTCCGGGACAGGGTCTAGAAGTCAGCCCCAGCATTTT
CDR3: CASSGTGSRSQPQHF